The 15 T cell receptor beta chains below all came from one sample that was sequenced in a study of sequential checkpoint blockade in melanoma (dated by TCRdb to the late 2010s). Sample treatment or condition, as interpreted from the label and publication: randomized to nivolumab then ipilimumab (arm A) or the reverse (arm B). The library was generated by the immunoSEQ multiplex PCR assay. As stored in TCRdb, this immuneACCESS dataset retains in-frame rearrangements with V and J assigned. A fraction of the clones does not appear; measured against another copy, unresolved V genes explain less than half of the discrepancy, and the remainder lacks a known reason. A total of about 7,200 clones appear in this sample, approximately 22% of them only once. The biggest ten clones account for roughly an eighth of the sample. This material consisted of tumor tissue (inferred from file names), taken from a patient given nivolumab and ipilimumab in sequence. These receptors all stem from a human donor with melanoma.

By share of the sample, this clone is medium-sized. This chain uses TRBV28 with TRBJ1-6, with TRBD1 matching 7 bases. V lost 5 bases and J lost 9; bases outside the gene matches: 1. The CDR3 is 12 amino acids. Germline V gives CDR1 MDHEN, CDR2 SYDVKM. CDR3 in DNA: TGTGCCAGCAGTGACAGGGTTTCACCCCTCCACTTT. Its protein is CASSDRVSPLHF.

This clone was detected only a few times. This chain joins TRBV11-3 and TRBJ2-4, with 8 nucleotides matching TRBD1. V dropped 5 bases and J dropped 1; count of bases not matched to a gene: 13. The CDR3 totals 18 residues. Germline values: CDR1 SGHNT, CDR2 YENEEA. The CDR3 loop reads CASSRPGTGSAAKNIQYF. CDR3 in DNA: TGTGCCAGCAGCCGTCCCGGGACAGGTTCTGCGGCCAAAAACATTCAGTACTTC.

This clone occurred a few times. The rearrangement joins TRBV6-8 to TRBJ1-5; 7 bases agree with TRBD1. The CDR3 length is 14 residues. V trimming: 4 bases; J trimming: 2 bases; junction bases outside the gene matches: 2. CDR1 is MNHGY and CDR2 is SAAAGT in the germline V gene. The CDR3 here is CASSSGQGNQPQHF. As DNA, the CDR3 is TGTGCCAGCAGTTCCGGACAGGGCAATCAGCCCCAGCATTTT.

V usage is TRBV7-6 and J usage is TRBJ2-3; either TRBD1 or TRBD2 may supply D (6 bases each). Germline V CDR1 and CDR2: SGHVS, FNYEAQ. This CDR3 spans 15 amino acids. The germline V and J ends were trimmed by 4 bases and 2 bases, with 13 bases remaining between them. CDR3 in amino acids: CASSWGRGYTDTQYF. The CDR3 DNA is TGTGCCAGCAGCTGGGGGCGGGGTTACACAGATACGCAGTATTTT.

V usage is TRBV19 and J usage is TRBJ2-7; TRBD1 agrees at 10 bases. The CDR3 spans 13 residues. CDR1 and CDR2 (germline): LNHDA, SQIVND (reference sequence). The junction had 5 bases not matched to a gene; V was cut back by 8 bases and J by 4 bases. CDR3 nucleotides: TGTGCCAGTGCTGACAGGGGGCGGTACGAGCAGTACTTC. It specifies CASADRGRYEQYF.

This chain uses TRBV6-8 with TRBJ2-3; D not resolved. The germline V gene has CDR1 MNHGY and CDR2 SAAAGT. V was trimmed by 7 bases and J by 4 bases, leaving 12 bases between them. The CDR3 spans 13 residues. The CDR3 protein is CASTRDYADTQYF. In DNA form, the CDR3 reads TGTGCCAGCACTCGCGATTACGCAGATACGCAGTATTTT.

This clone was recorded only once. The chain has TRBV29-1 and TRBJ2-1; 11 bases align to TRBD2. The ends lost 7 bases at V and 4 bases at J; junction bases unmatched: 3. The CDR3 has 13 amino acids. Germline V lookup: CDR1 SQVTM, CDR2 ANQGSEA. In DNA, the CDR3 is TGCAGCGGAACTAGCGGGGGTTACAATGAGCAGTTCTTC. Its protein product is CSGTSGGYNEQFF.

Only a few counts were recorded for this clone. J is TRBJ2-7 and V is TRBV6-8; perhaps D is TRBD1 or TRBD2 (5 bases each). The CDR3 has 17 residues. Trimming shortened V by 6 bases and J by 2 bases, and 23 bases separated the two germline ends. Germline V gene data show CDR1 as MNHGY and CDR2 as SAAAGT. CDR3 residues: CASSESLGTSDPYEQYF. The CDR3 coding sequence is TGTGCCAGCAGCGAGAGCCTAGGGACGTCGGACCCCTACGAGCAGTACTTC.

V and J are TRBV18 and TRBJ1-6; unclear D gene. Trimming stripped 6 bases from V and 7 bases from J, with 16 bases between. The length of the CDR3 is 15 residues. The germline V gene encodes CDR1 KGHSH and CDR2 LQKENI. The CDR3 DNA reads TGTGCCAGCTCCCCGGAGGGCAATGGGAATTCACCCCTCCACTTT. Amino acid sequence: CASSPEGNGNSPLHF.

This clone came up a few times. CDR3 nucleotides: TGTGCCAGCAGCTTAGGTTCGGGCGGGAGGTACAATGAGCAGTTCTTC. This encodes CASSLGSGGRYNEQFF. V usage is TRBV7-5 and J usage is TRBJ2-1; the D call in the table, TRBD2, was not verified against the DNA. TRBV7-5 is shown as a pseudogene. The CDR3 totals 16 residues.

This clone was seen a handful of times. The V and J genes are TRBV6-8 and TRBJ2-7; D tentatively reads TRBD1 or TRBD2 (5 bases each). Per germline, CDR1 MNHGY and CDR2 SAAAGT. V was cut by 3 bases and J by 0 bases, with 9 bases left in between. The CDR3 extends over 14 amino acids. CDR3 protein: CASSYWDGSYEQYF. The CDR3 nucleotides read TGTGCCAGCAGTTATTGGGACGGCTCCTACGAGCAGTACTTC.

This clone was seen only a few times. The V call is TRBV11-3, the J call TRBJ2-1, with 11 bases identical to TRBD1. The CDR3 is 17 residues long. Germline V lookup: CDR1 SGHNT, CDR2 YENEEA. The J segment lost 1 base and the V segment lost 1 base, leaving 3 bases of the junction unmatched. CDR3 residues: CASSLGGQGASYNEQFF. The CDR3 DNA reads TGTGCCAGCAGCTTAGGTGGACAGGGGGCTTCCTACAATGAGCAGTTCTTC.

This clone has a handful of counts. The chain is built from TRBV11-3 and TRBJ1-2; 10 bases are shared with TRBD1. The CDR3 extends over 15 amino acids. V trimming: 5 bases; J trimming: 2 bases; junction bases outside the gene matches: 5. The V gene's germline CDR1 is SGHNT and CDR2 YENEEA. The CDR3 DNA is TGTGCCAGCAGCCCAGGACAGGGGGGGAACTATGGCTACACCTTC. Its translation is CASSPGQGGNYGYTF.

The chain carries TRBV18 and TRBJ1-6, with 7 bases lining up with TRBD1. The CDR3 consists of 15 residues. CDR1 is KGHSH and CDR2 is LQKENI in the germline V gene. After removal of 3 bases from V and 7 bases from J, the junction contained 6 bases not matched to a gene. DNA for the CDR3: TGTGCCAGCTCACCGACGACAGGGCAGAATTCACCCCTCCACTTT. This codes for CASSPTTGQNSPLHF. The full variable domain, with the rest looked up from reference TRBV18 and TRBJ1-6, is NAGVMQNPRHLVRRRGQEARLRCSPMKGHSHVYWYRQLPEEGLKFMVYLQKENIIDESGMPKERFSAEFPKEGPSILRIQQVVRGDSAAYFCASSPTTGQNSPLHFGNGTRLTVT.

This clone was counted only a few times. This sequence joins TRBV30 and TRBJ1-2; D is ambiguous. The germline V and J ends were trimmed by 0 bases and 8 bases, with 10 bases remaining between them. Germline CDR1 reads GTSNPN; CDR2 reads SVGIG (reference sequence). The CDR3 covers 12 residues. This CDR3 is CAWSVWGGGYTF. The CDR3 DNA follows: TGTGCCTGGAGTGTTTGGGGAGGGGGCTACACCTTC.